The 29 T cell receptor beta chains in this list originate from one sample, sequenced in a study of OX40 agonist ivuxolimab in advanced cancers. Sequencing was performed with immunoSEQ multiplex PCR; in TCRdb, only in-frame clones are kept and a portion is missing. The sample has about 19,000 clones, 86% seen once; the top ten hold about 14%. The sequencing used CD4+ or CD8+ T cells sorted from blood, collected in a trial of the OX40 agonist ivuxolimab. The receptors come from an adult with an advanced solid tumor such as melanoma, head and neck, liver or kidney cancer.

The chain has TRBV28 and TRBJ1-4; D remains ambiguous. The V gene lost 7 bases and the J gene lost 5 bases, with 8 bases spanning the gap. CDR3 length: 12 residues. Germline V gene lookup returns CDR1 MDHEN and CDR2 SYDVKM. CDR3 in amino acids: CASTMGNEKLFF. The CDR3 region has the DNA TGTGCCAGCACCATGGGAAATGAAAAACTGTTTTTT.

This chain connects TRBV6-6 to TRBJ1-2; 8 positions match TRBD1. J gave up 6 bases and V 0 bases, and 6 bases lay outside the gene matches. Per the germline V gene, CDR1 is MNHNY and CDR2 is SVGAGI (reference sequence). This CDR3 is built from 15 residues. CDR3 nucleotides: TGTGCCAGCAGTTACTCGGGCAGGGGGCGGGATGGCTACACCTTC. Its protein is CASSYSGRGRDGYTF.

This sequence joins TRBV5-6 and TRBJ1-2; a possible D gene is TRBD1 (5 bases). CDR1 and CDR2 (germline): SGHDT, YYEEEE. This CDR3 contains 13 residues. V was pared by 0 bases and J by 8 bases, with 11 bases between. The CDR3: CASSLVREEGYTF. The CDR3 DNA follows: TGTGCCAGCAGCTTGGTCAGGGAGGAAGGCTACACCTTC. The variable domain in full, completed from reference TRBV5-6 and TRBJ1-2, reads DAGVTQSPTHLIKTRGQQVTLRCSPKSGHDTVSWYQQALGQGPQFIFQYYEEEERQRGNFPDRFSGHQFPNYSSELNVNALLLGDSALYLCASSLVREEGYTFGSGTRLTVV.

The chain combines TRBV5-5 with TRBJ2-7; no firm D call. The CDR3 extends over 11 amino acids. Germline V gene sequence: CDR1 SGHKS, CDR2 YYEKEE (reference sequence). V was clipped by 4 bases and J by 4 bases, with 6 bases between them. Here the CDR3 DNA reads TGTGCCAGCAGCCCGGCATACGAGCAGTACTTC. This codes for CASSPAYEQYF.

This clone was recorded only once. The J gene is TRBJ2-1, the V gene TRBV12-5; D remains unclear. Trimming pared 2 bases from V and 9 bases from J, leaving 8 bases between. The CDR3 has 12 residues. Germline CDR1 is LGHNT and CDR2 is FRNRAP. CDR3 protein: CASGLSLVEQFF. CDR3 coding DNA: TGTGCTAGTGGTTTGTCCCTGGTTGAGCAGTTCTTC.

The V and J genes are TRBV7-9 and TRBJ1-1; D remains unclear. The CDR3 is 13 amino acids. Germline CDR1 is SEHNR and CDR2 is FQNEAQ (reference sequence). Trimming shortened V by 5 bases and J by 1 base, and 8 bases separated the two germline ends. The DNA for the CDR3 is TGTGCCAGCAGCCCCCCTGGGAACACTGAAGCTTTCTTT. Translating it yields CASSPPGNTEAFF.

The chain carries TRBV19 and TRBJ2-7, with D maybe TRBD1 (7 bases). CDR3 length equals 13 residues. Germline values: CDR1 LNHDA, CDR2 SQIVND (reference sequence). V was trimmed by 6 bases and J by 3 bases, leaving 12 bases between them. This CDR3 is CASSAGQRYEQYF. CDR3 coding DNA: TGTGCCAGTAGCGCGGGACAGCGCTACGAGCAGTACTTC.

The chain employs TRBV11-2 and TRBJ2-5; no definite D call. The V end was cut by 2 bases, the J end by 3 bases, with 13 bases between. The V gene's germline CDR1 is SGHAT and CDR2 FQNNGV. This CDR3 region has 15 residues. CDR3 sequence (DNA): TGTGCCAGCAGCTTAACTGGCAGGCACGAAGAGACCCAGTACTTC. It translates to CASSLTGRHEETQYF.

The rearrangement links TRBV4-1 to TRBJ1-1; D is undetermined. This CDR3 has 17 amino acids. Germline loops: CDR1 MGHRA, CDR2 YSYEKL. V was shortened by 0 bases and J by 1 base, with 15 bases between the two germline ends. CDR3 residues: CASSQDLALLSNTEAFF. In DNA, the CDR3 is TGCGCCAGCAGCCAAGATCTCGCCTTATTGTCGAACACTGAAGCTTTCTTT.

The chain's CDR3 is CAISVRDTKTAYYEQYF. CDR3 nucleotide sequence: TGTGCCATCAGTGTCCGGGACACTAAAACCGCTTACTACGAGCAGTACTTC. This chain links TRBV10-3 with TRBJ2-7, with a possible D match to TRBD1 (6 bases). Trimming left V 4 bases short and J 3 bases short, with 22 bases between. CDR1 and CDR2 (germline): ENHRY, SYGVKD. The CDR3 has 17 amino acids.

This chain uses TRBV27 with TRBJ2-7, with D perhaps TRBD2 (6 bases). CDR1 and CDR2 (germline): MNHEY, SMNVEV (reference sequence). The length of the CDR3 is 15 residues. Between the trimmed V and J ends, which lost 2 bases and 4 bases, there was a span of 15 bases. The CDR3 sequence is CASSLMWGGTYEQYF. The CDR3 DNA is TGTGCCAGCAGTTTAATGTGGGGCGGGACTTACGAGCAGTACTTC.

The rearrangement uses TRBV10-2 and TRBJ1-1, with D unclear. The CDR3 consists of 15 residues. V was trimmed by 2 bases and J by 0 bases, leaving 10 bases between them. Germline loops: CDR1 WSHSY, CDR2 SAAADI. The CDR3 DNA reads TGCGCCAGCAGTGAGCCGGCCAGAGTGAACACTGAAGCTTTCTTT. This codes for CASSEPARVNTEAFF.

The V call is TRBV7-2, the J call TRBJ2-4, with TRBD1 identical over 12 bases. V shed 8 bases, J shed 8 bases, and the junction held 7 bases outside the gene matches. From germline, CDR1 is SGHTA and CDR2 FQGNSA. This CDR3 spans 14 amino acids. The CDR3: CASGTGGGGDIQYF. The CDR3 nucleotides are TGTGCCAGCGGGACAGGGGGCGGAGGGGACATTCAGTACTTC.

This clone was observed a few times. This sample also contains other DNA sequences that code for the same CDR3. This chain's CDR3 is CASSPGTSLDTQYF. The CDR3 region has the DNA TGTGCCAGCAGCCCTGGGACTAGTTTAGATACGCAGTATTTT. The chain uses TRBV11-2 and TRBJ2-3, with TRBD2 matching over 8 bases. J gave up 5 bases and V 5 bases, and 6 bases lay outside the gene matches. Germline CDR1 is SGHAT and CDR2 is FQNNGV. The CDR3 extends over 14 amino acids.

This sequence joins TRBV19 and TRBJ2-2; D is ambiguous. Per the germline V gene, CDR1 is LNHDA and CDR2 is SQIVND (reference sequence). The V gene lost 2 bases and the J gene lost 5 bases, with 9 bases spanning the gap. There are 14 residues in the CDR3. CDR3 nucleotides: TGTGCCAGTAGTATAAAAGAGAGGACCGGGGAGCTGTTTTTT. It encodes CASSIKERTGELFF.

This clone was detected a few times. The rearrangement joins TRBV25-1 to TRBJ1-5; D call uncertain. The length of the CDR3 is 12 residues. Trimming took 5 bases from V and 7 from J, leaving 9 bases between them. Germline V CDR1 and CDR2: MGHDK, SYGVNS. CDR3: CASSNLSQPQHF. The CDR3 bases are TGTGCCAGCAGTAATCTGAGCCAGCCCCAGCATTTT.

The J gene is TRBJ1-6, the V gene TRBV27; 10 bases align to TRBD1. The germline gives CDR1 MNHEY, CDR2 SMNVEV (reference sequence). V was pared by 5 bases and J by 0 bases, with 4 bases of the junction left unmatched. The CDR3 covers 17 residues. The CDR3 spells CASSSRTGGSYNSPLHF. CDR3 nucleotides: TGTGCCAGCAGTAGCCGGACAGGGGGCTCCTATAATTCACCCCTCCACTTT.

The chain carries TRBV6-5 and TRBJ2-7, with D perhaps matching TRBD1 or TRBD2 (6 bases each). Germline CDR1 and CDR2: MNHEY and SVGAGI. Trimming stripped 10 bases from V and 6 bases from J, with 13 bases between. The CDR3 has 11 amino acids. The CDR3 loop reads CATVGGPEQYF. DNA of the CDR3: TGTGCCACGGTAGGGGGGCCCGAGCAGTACTTC.

The chain has TRBV5-1 and TRBJ2-4, with D tentatively TRBD2 (7 bases). CDR1 SGHRS and CDR2 YFSETQ come from the germline V gene. V dropped 4 bases and J dropped 0 bases, with 17 bases sitting between them. The CDR3 is 17 amino acids. The CDR3 loop reads CASSPGGLPLAKNIQYF. CDR3 in DNA: TGCGCCAGCAGCCCCGGGGGGCTGCCCTTAGCCAAAAACATTCAGTACTTC.

The V call is TRBV7-2, the J call TRBJ2-7; 12 nucleotides line up with TRBD2. The CDR3 is made up of 16 amino acids. V was pared by 4 bases and J by 5 bases, with 9 bases of the junction left unmatched. CDR1 is SGHTA and CDR2 is FQGNSA in the germline V gene. In DNA, the CDR3 is TGTGCCAGCAGCTACGGGACTAGCGGGCGGCCTAACGAGCAGTACTTC. Translation: CASSYGTSGRPNEQYF.

The chain is built from TRBV6-1 and TRBJ1-1; D unclear. The CDR3 consists of 13 residues. Trimming took 10 bases from V and 4 from J, leaving 16 bases between them. In germline, CDR1 is MNHNS, CDR2 SASEGT. CDR3 DNA sequence: TGTGCCACACAGCTAGGGTCTGGCACTGAAGCTTTCTTT. Translated: CATQLGSGTEAFF.

The chain combines TRBV5-5 with TRBJ2-5; D is unresolved. Germline CDR1 and CDR2: SGHKS and YYEKEE (reference sequence). The V and J ends lost 0 bases and 2 bases respectively, with 11 bases between them. The CDR3 loop spans 15 amino acids. This CDR3 reads CASSLEWASQETQYF. In nucleotides, the CDR3 is TGTGCCAGCAGCTTGGAGTGGGCATCTCAAGAGACCCAGTACTTC. Variable domain in full (rest from reference TRBV5-5 and TRBJ2-5): DAGVTQSPTHLIKTRGQQVTLRCSPISGHKSVSWYQQVLGQGPQFIFQYYEKEERGRGNFPDRFSARQFPNYSSELNVNALLLGDSALYLCASSLEWASQETQYFGPGTRLLVL.

Of note for this clone: One junction end does not reproduce the germline sequence, and a read error may be involved. This chain links TRBV18 with TRBJ2-7; TRBD1 is a possible D gene (7 bases). This CDR3 has 14 amino acids. The germline V gene encodes CDR1 KGHSH and CDR2 LQKENI. The CDR3 coding sequence is TGTGCCAGCTCACCCCAGGGGGGCCCCTACGAGCAGCACTTC. Its protein product is CASSPQGGPYEQHF.

This sequence joins TRBV25-1 and TRBJ2-3, with D possibly being TRBD1 or TRBD2 (5 bases each). The germline V gene has CDR1 MGHDK and CDR2 SYGVNS. The CDR3 totals 14 residues. V was shortened by 3 bases and J by 6 bases, with 13 bases between the two germline ends. For the CDR3, the DNA is TGTGCCAGCAGTGAGGATGGGTGGGGGGATACGCAGTATTTT. It specifies CASSEDGWGDTQYF.

J is TRBJ2-7 and V is TRBV15; D is perhaps TRBD1 or TRBD2 (5 bases each). Germline assignment: CDR1 LNHNV and CDR2 YYDKDF (reference sequence). This CDR3 is built from 14 residues. V lost 1 base to trimming and J lost 5 bases, with 12 bases between them. The DNA for the CDR3 is TGTGCCACCAGCAGAGTGGTCAGGGAGAACGAGCAGTACTTC. It is translated as CATSRVVRENEQYF.

This sequence joins TRBV20-1 and TRBJ1-1, with a possible D match to TRBD1 (5 bases). This CDR3 is 11 amino acids long. The V end lost 5 bases, the J end lost 8 bases, and 12 bases lay between the germline ends. Looked up from germline, CDR1 is DFQATT and CDR2 is SNEGSKA (reference sequence). CDR3 sequence reads: CSALLTDEAFF. As DNA, the CDR3 is TGCAGTGCTCTTCTGACAGACGAAGCTTTCTTT.

This clone appeared a single time. The chain carries TRBV6-1 and TRBJ2-7; D not resolved. The CDR3 consists of 17 residues. Germline CDR1 is MNHNS and CDR2 is SASEGT. The V end lost 0 bases, the J end lost 2 bases, and 17 bases lay between the germline ends. CDR3 DNA: TGTGCCAGCAGTGAAGCTCCAATATATCGAAAAACCTACGAGCAGTACTTC. Residues: CASSEAPIYRKTYEQYF.

This clone was counted once. The chain is built from TRBV4-2 and TRBJ1-4, with D perhaps matching TRBD1 (5 bases). The V gene's germline CDR1 is LGHNA and CDR2 YNFKEQ. The V gene lost 1 base and the J gene lost 7 bases, with 13 bases spanning the gap. This CDR3 is 15 amino acids long. CDR3 region: CASSQVRGTSEKLFF. CDR3 nucleotides: TGTGCCAGCAGCCAAGTGAGGGGCACCTCTGAAAAACTGTTTTTT.

By proportion, this clone is large. The chain combines TRBV11-2 with TRBJ2-7, with 10 nucleotides matching TRBD1. Germline V gives CDR1 SGHAT, CDR2 FQNNGV. The CDR3 has 18 residues. Losses at the gene ends were 1 base for V and 0 bases for J; bases not matched to a gene: 9. CDR3 protein: CASSLGQGASRTSYEQYF. Written as DNA, the CDR3 is TGTGCCAGCAGCTTAGGACAGGGGGCCTCCCGAACCTCCTACGAGCAGTACTTC.